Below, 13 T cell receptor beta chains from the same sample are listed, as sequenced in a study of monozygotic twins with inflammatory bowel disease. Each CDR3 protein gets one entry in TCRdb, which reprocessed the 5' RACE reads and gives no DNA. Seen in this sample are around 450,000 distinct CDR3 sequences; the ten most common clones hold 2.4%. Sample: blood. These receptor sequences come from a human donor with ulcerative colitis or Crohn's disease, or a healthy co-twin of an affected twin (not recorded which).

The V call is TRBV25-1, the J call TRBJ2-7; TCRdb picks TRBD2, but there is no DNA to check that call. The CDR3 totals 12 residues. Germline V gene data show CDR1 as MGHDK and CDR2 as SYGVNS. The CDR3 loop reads CASSGATSRQYF.

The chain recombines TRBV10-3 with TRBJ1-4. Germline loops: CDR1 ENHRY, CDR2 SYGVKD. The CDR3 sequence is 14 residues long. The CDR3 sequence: CATSKAGRGEKLFF.

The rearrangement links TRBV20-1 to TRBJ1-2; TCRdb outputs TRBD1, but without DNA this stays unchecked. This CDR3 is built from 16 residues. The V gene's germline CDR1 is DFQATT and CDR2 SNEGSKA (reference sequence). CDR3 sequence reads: CSARNTGGGSAYGYTF.

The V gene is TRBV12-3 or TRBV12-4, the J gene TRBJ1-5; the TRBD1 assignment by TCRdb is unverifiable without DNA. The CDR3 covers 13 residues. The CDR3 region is CASSEQGGQPQHF.

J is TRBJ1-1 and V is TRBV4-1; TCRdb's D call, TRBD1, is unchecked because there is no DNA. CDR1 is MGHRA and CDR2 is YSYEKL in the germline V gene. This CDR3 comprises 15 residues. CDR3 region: CASSTLGAINTEAFF.

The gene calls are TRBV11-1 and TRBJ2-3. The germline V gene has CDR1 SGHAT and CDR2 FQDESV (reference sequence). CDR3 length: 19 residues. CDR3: CASSLLVLRSSWSTDTQYF.

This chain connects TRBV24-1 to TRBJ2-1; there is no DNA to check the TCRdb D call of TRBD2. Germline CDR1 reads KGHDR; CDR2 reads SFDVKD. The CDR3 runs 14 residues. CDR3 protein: CATSDKRGGDEQFF.

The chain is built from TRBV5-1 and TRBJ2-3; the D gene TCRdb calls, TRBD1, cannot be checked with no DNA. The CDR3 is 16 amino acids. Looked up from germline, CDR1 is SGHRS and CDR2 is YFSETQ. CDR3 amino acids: CASSLTDRTLTDTQYF.

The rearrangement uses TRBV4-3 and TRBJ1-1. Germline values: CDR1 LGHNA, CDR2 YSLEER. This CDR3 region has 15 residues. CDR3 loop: CASSQDQRPNTEAFF.

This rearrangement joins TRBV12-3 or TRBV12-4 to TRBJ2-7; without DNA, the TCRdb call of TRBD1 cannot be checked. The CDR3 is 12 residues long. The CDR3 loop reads CASSSGDRVQYF.

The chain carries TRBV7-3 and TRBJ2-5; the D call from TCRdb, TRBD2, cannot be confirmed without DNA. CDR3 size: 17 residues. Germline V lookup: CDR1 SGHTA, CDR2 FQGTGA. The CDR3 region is CASSPSGERGVQETQYF.

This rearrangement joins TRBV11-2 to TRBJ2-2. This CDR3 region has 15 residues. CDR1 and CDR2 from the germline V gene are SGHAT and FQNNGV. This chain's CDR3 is CASSLERIGGGELFF.

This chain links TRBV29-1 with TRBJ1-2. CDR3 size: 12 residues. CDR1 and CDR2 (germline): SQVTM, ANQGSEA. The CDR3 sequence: CSVEGESYGYTF.